Included here is one TCR beta chain sequence, with context. The data were taken from a study of blood T cell repertoires in COVID-19. Overall study context: Sites in the United States, Italy and Spain provided acute and convalescent COVID-19 samples. PBMCs, B-cell-depleted T cells, or T cells were the source of the cDNA or gDNA that made up the material.

CDR3 length equals 16 residues. The ends were cut back, 3 bases at V and 3 bases at J, with 15 bases in the middle. Germline CDR1 and CDR2: LGHDT and YNNKEL (reference sequence). The protocol was immunoSEQ multiplex PCR, while the TCRdb copy is restricted to in-frame clones and leaves out a portion. This sample has 150,000 or so clones; roughly 85% occur once, and the top ten carry roughly 4%. Residents of approximately 25 US areas, aged roughly 18 to 89 years, made up the participants. The rearrangement uses TRBV3-1 (or the pseudogene TRBV3-2) and TRBJ1-5, with D possibly being TRBD1 (5 bases). This sequence originates from a middle-aged man who had recovered from COVID-19. Sequenced material: PBMCs or T cells enriched from blood (not recorded which). The CDR3 nucleotides read TGTGCCAGCAGCCAGAGATCGGGACTGCTCAATCAGCCCCAGCATTTT. Protein sequence: CASSQRSGLLNQPQHF.